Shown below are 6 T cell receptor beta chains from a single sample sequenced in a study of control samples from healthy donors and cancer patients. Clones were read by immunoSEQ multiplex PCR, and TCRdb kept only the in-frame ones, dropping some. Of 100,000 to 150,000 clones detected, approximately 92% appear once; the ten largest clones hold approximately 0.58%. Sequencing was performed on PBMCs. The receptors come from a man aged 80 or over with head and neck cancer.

CDR3 nucleotide sequence: TGTGCCAGCAGCTCCTTCTCGGGGGGGGAGCTGTTTTTT. Amino acid sequence: CASSSFSGGELFF. The gene calls are TRBV11-3 and TRBJ2-2; D is perhaps TRBD2 (5 bases). Germline lookup yields CDR1 SGHNT and CDR2 YENEEA. V was pared by 4 bases and J by 8 bases, with 11 bases between. There are 13 residues in the CDR3. Looking up the rest from reference TRBV11-3 and TRBJ2-2 gives the full variable domain: EAGVVQSPRYKIIEKKQPVAFWCNPISGHNTLYWYLQNLGQGPELLIRYENEEAVDDSQLPKDRFSAERLKGVDSTLKIQPAELGDSAVYLCASSSFSGGELFFGEGSRLTVL.

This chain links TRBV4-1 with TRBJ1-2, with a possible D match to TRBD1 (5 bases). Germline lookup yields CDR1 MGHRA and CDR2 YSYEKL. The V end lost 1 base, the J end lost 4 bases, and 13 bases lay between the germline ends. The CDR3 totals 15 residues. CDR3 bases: TGCGCCAGCAGCCAAGCCCCGACAGTTCCCTATGGCTACACCTTC. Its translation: CASSQAPTVPYGYTF.

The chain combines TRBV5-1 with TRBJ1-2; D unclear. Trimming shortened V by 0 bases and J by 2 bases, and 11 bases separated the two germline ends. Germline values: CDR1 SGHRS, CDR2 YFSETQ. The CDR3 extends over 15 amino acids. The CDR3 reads CASSLGWSTNYGYTF. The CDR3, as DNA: TGCGCCAGCAGCTTGGGGTGGAGTACCAACTATGGCTACACCTTC.

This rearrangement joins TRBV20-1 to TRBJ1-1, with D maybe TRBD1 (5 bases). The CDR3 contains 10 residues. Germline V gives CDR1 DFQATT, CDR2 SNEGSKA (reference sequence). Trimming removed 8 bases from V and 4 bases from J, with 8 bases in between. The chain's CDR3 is CSTGGTEAFF. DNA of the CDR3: TGCAGTACGGGGGGCACTGAAGCTTTCTTT.

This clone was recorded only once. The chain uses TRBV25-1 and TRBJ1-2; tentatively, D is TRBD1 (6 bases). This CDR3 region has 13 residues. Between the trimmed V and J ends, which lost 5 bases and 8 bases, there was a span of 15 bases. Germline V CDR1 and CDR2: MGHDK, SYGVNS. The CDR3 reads CASSHRVSGGYTF. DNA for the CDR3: TGTGCCAGCAGTCACAGGGTGAGTGGAGGCTACACCTTC.

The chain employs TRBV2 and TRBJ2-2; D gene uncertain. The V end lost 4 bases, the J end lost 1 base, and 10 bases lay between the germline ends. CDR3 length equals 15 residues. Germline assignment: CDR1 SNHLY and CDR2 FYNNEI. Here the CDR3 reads CASSVYSRNTGELFF. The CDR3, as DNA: TGTGCCAGCAGTGTATACAGCCGGAACACCGGGGAGCTGTTTTTT.